These 20 T cell receptor beta chains originate from one sample sequenced in a study of blood T cell repertoires in COVID-19. Assay used: immunoSEQ multiplex PCR; TCRdb lists only in-frame clones, some missing. The data contain approximately 70,000 clones, more than 75% of them singletons. The sample consisted of peripheral blood. The receptor set was obtained from a human donor in a cohort sampled during active COVID-19.

This clone came up many times. The chain is built from TRBV5-6 and TRBJ2-1; unclear D gene. Germline lookup yields CDR1 SGHDT and CDR2 YYEEEE. The CDR3 extends over 16 amino acids. V lost 5 bases and J lost 5, with 20 bases in between. The CDR3 is CASSSAGPSVHNEQFF. The CDR3 DNA follows: TGTGCCAGCAGTTCCGCTGGTCCTAGTGTGCACAATGAGCAGTTCTTC. Looking up the rest from reference TRBV5-6 and TRBJ2-1 gives the full variable domain: DAGVTQSPTHLIKTRGQQVTLRCSPKSGHDTVSWYQQALGQGPQFIFQYYEEEERQRGNFPDRFSGHQFPNYSSELNVNALLLGDSALYLCASSSAGPSVHNEQFFGPGTRLTVL.

The chain joins TRBV2 to TRBJ1-4; possible D gene TRBD1, 6 bases. The CDR3 is made up of 14 amino acids. Per germline, CDR1 SNHLY and CDR2 FYNNEI. Trimming took off 4 bases at V and 7 bases at J, with 13 bases between the two ends. CDR3 region: CASSVWQGFEKLFF. Written as DNA, the CDR3 is TGTGCCAGCAGTGTGTGGCAGGGGTTTGAAAAACTGTTTTTT.

The gene calls are TRBV12-5 and TRBJ2-2; TRBD1 matches at 12 bases. From germline, CDR1 is LGHNT and CDR2 FRNRAP. The CDR3 is 16 amino acids. V was pared by 6 bases and J by 5 bases, with 7 bases of the junction left unmatched. The CDR3 loop is CASGAGTGGATGELFF. CDR3 DNA sequence: TGTGCTAGTGGGGCGGGGACAGGGGGCGCGACCGGGGAGCTGTTTTTT.

For the CDR3, the DNA is TGTGCCAGCAGCGCACTAGCGGGGGATGAAGAGACCCAGTACTTC. Protein sequence: CASSALAGDEETQYF. This chain joins TRBV7-3 and TRBJ2-5; 11 bases align to TRBD2. J lost 3 bases, V lost 5 bases, and 5 bases had no gene match. The CDR3 has 15 residues. Germline CDR1 SGHTA, CDR2 FQGTGA.

In nucleotides, the CDR3 is TGTGCCAGCAGCCCCTCAACCGCTACGGAGACCCAGTACTTC. Its translation: CASSPSTATETQYF. This sequence joins TRBV7-9 and TRBJ2-5; no clear D. Trimming left V 5 bases short and J 5 bases short, with 15 bases between. CDR3 length: 14 residues. The germline V gene has CDR1 SEHNR and CDR2 FQNEAQ (reference sequence). Combining the CDR3 with reference TRBV7-9 and TRBJ2-5 gives the whole variable domain DTGVSQNPRHKITKRGQNVTFRCDPISEHNRLYWYRQTLGQGPEFLTYFQNEAQLEKSRLLSDRFSAERPKGSFSTLEIQRTEQGDSAMYLCASSPSTATETQYFGPGTRLLVL.

V is TRBV4-3 and J is TRBJ2-3; TRBD1 might be the D (5 bases). This CDR3 has 15 residues. The germline V gene encodes CDR1 LGHNA and CDR2 YSLEER. V was shortened by 4 bases and J by 6 bases, with 17 bases between the two germline ends. The CDR3 region has the DNA TGCGCCAGCAGCCGATTGGGGCCTAGTGGCGATACGCAGTATTTT. Translating it yields CASSRLGPSGDTQYF.

V and J are TRBV18 and TRBJ1-3; no firm D call. CDR3 length: 14 amino acids. In germline, CDR1 is KGHSH, CDR2 LQKENI. Between the trimmed V and J ends, which lost 2 bases and 2 bases, there was a span of 7 bases. The CDR3 nucleotides are TGTGCCAGCTCACCAGGGCTCACTGGAAACACCATATATTTT. This encodes CASSPGLTGNTIYF.

The chain is built from TRBV2 and TRBJ1-5, with 9 bases aligning to TRBD1. J lost 5 bases, V lost 6 bases, and 5 bases had no gene match. The V gene's germline CDR1 is SNHLY and CDR2 FYNNEI. The CDR3 is 14 amino acids. This CDR3 reads CASRRGQGYQPQHF. The CDR3 DNA reads as TGTGCCAGCAGGAGGGGACAGGGTTATCAGCCCCAGCATTTT.

The rearrangement uses TRBV7-9 and TRBJ1-2; D is unresolved. The V end lost 4 bases, the J end lost 8 bases, and 14 bases lay between the germline ends. Germline V gene lookup returns CDR1 SEHNR and CDR2 FQNEAQ (reference sequence). The CDR3 has 13 amino acids. The chain's CDR3 is CASSSARDTGYTF. CDR3 nucleotides: TGTGCCAGCAGCTCCGCCCGCGACACGGGCTACACCTTC.

The chain couples TRBV7-6 to TRBJ2-7; possible D gene TRBD1, 6 bases. The CDR3 spans 15 residues. Germline CDR1 reads SGHVS; CDR2 reads FNYEAQ. Trimming pared 5 bases from V and 5 bases from J, leaving 19 bases between. In nucleotides, the CDR3 is TGTGCCAGCAGCCCTAGGGGGTGGGGCCTCGACGAGCAGTACTTC. It translates to CASSPRGWGLDEQYF.

The genes are TRBV27 and TRBJ2-7; TRBD2 is a possible D gene (7 bases). Germline assignment: CDR1 MNHEY and CDR2 SMNVEV (reference sequence). This CDR3 spans 15 amino acids. Trimming shortened V by 3 bases and J by 2 bases, and 14 bases separated the two germline ends. For the CDR3, the DNA is TGTGCCAGCAGTTTGAGGGGGGGAACCACCTACGAGCAGTACTTC. Its translation is CASSLRGGTTYEQYF.

The chain employs TRBV19 and TRBJ2-5; possibly TRBD1 for D (6 bases). The germline V gene has CDR1 LNHDA and CDR2 SQIVND (reference sequence). V dropped 4 bases and J dropped 5 bases, with 20 bases sitting between them. The CDR3 length is 16 residues. In nucleotides, the CDR3 is TGTGCCAGTAGTACAAGGACAGCTATACCTCGGGAGACCCAGTACTTC. Amino acids: CASSTRTAIPRETQYF.

This clone has a handful of counts. The chain uses TRBV3-1 (or the pseudogene TRBV3-2) and TRBJ2-7; D is possibly TRBD2 (7 bases). The germline V and J ends were trimmed by 3 bases and 2 bases, with 14 bases remaining between them. In germline, CDR1 is LGHDT, CDR2 YNNKEL (reference sequence). This CDR3 contains 15 residues. CDR3 sequence: CASSQRGGEPYEQYF. The CDR3 region has the DNA TGTGCCAGCAGCCAGAGAGGGGGGGAACCCTACGAGCAGTACTTC.

V usage is TRBV4-1 and J usage is TRBJ1-3; D not certain. The V end lost 2 bases, the J end lost 0 bases, and 14 bases lay between the germline ends. The CDR3 totals 17 residues. Per germline, CDR1 MGHRA and CDR2 YSYEKL. The DNA of the CDR3 is TGCGCCAGCAGCCAAAATCCGTCTTGGCCCTCTGGAAACACCATATATTTT. It encodes CASSQNPSWPSGNTIYF.

The chain combines TRBV5-6 with TRBJ1-1; a possible D gene is TRBD1 (6 bases). This CDR3 is built from 16 residues. Germline loops: CDR1 SGHDT, CDR2 YYEEEE. The germline V and J ends were trimmed by 4 bases and 4 bases, with 20 bases remaining between them. In nucleotides, the CDR3 is TGTGCCAGCAGCCTATTTAAGCGGGGGGCGCGCACTGAAGCTTTCTTT. This encodes CASSLFKRGARTEAFF.

Only a few counts were recorded for this clone. At the DNA level, this CDR3 is encoded by other sequences in the same sample as well. V and J are TRBV4-3 and TRBJ1-1; D remains ambiguous. CDR3 length equals 13 residues. The germline gives CDR1 LGHNA, CDR2 YSLEER. Between the trimmed V and J ends, which lost 0 bases and 1 base, there was a span of 3 bases. CDR3 sequence (DNA): TGCGCCAGCAGCCAAGACAGGAACACTGAAGCTTTCTTT. Protein: CASSQDRNTEAFF.

The chain is built from TRBV2 and TRBJ1-1; maybe TRBD1 (5 bases). This CDR3 has 15 amino acids. Germline-derived CDR1 and CDR2 are SNHLY and FYNNEI. Trimming removed 6 bases from V and 5 bases from J, with 19 bases in between. Here the CDR3 reads CASSAAGGGRTEAFF. The DNA of the CDR3 is TGTGCCAGCAGCGCCGCCGGGGGGGGTAGGACTGAAGCTTTCTTT.

The chain joins TRBV7-6 to TRBJ1-3, with D perhaps matching TRBD1 (5 bases). Per the germline V gene, CDR1 is SGHVS and CDR2 is FNYEAQ. Trimming stripped 4 bases from V and 1 base from J, with 8 bases between. The CDR3 runs 14 residues. The CDR3 spells CASSSGMSGNTIYF. In DNA form, the CDR3 reads TGTGCCAGCAGCTCAGGGATGTCTGGAAACACCATATATTTT.

V and J are TRBV27 and TRBJ2-2; TRBD2 matches 12 bases. J lost 5 bases, V lost 4 bases, and 11 bases had no gene match. Germline V gene data show CDR1 as MNHEY and CDR2 as SMNVEV (reference sequence). The CDR3 loop spans 18 amino acids. The chain's CDR3 is CASSSPGLAGGRTGELFF. The CDR3, as DNA: TGTGCCAGCAGTTCCCCCGGGCTAGCGGGGGGGAGGACCGGGGAGCTGTTTTTT.

This clone was seen a handful of times. The J gene is TRBJ1-2, the V gene TRBV12-3 or TRBV12-4; TRBD1 is a possible D gene (6 bases). Trimming removed 2 bases from V and 9 bases from J, with 13 bases in between. This CDR3 region has 13 residues. CDR3 region: CASSLSGGGSYTF. As DNA, the CDR3 is TGTGCCAGCAGTTTAAGCGGGGGCGGTAGCTACACCTTC.